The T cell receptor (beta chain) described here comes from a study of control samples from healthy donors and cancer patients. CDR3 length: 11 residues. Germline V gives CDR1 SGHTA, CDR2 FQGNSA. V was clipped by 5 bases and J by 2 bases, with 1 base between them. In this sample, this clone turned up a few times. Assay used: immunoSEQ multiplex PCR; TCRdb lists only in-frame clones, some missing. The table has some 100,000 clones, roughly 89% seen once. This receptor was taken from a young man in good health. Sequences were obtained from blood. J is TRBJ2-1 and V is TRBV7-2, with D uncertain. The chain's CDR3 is CASSPYNEQFF. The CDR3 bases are TGTGCCAGCAGCCCCTACAATGAGCAGTTCTTC.